These T cell receptor beta chains were read from a single sample in a study of T-cell memory formation after mild COVID-19. One entry per CDR3 protein results from TCRdb running MiXCR on the 5' RACE reads. The data contain 350,000 to 400,000 distinct CDR3 sequences, about an eighth of them singletons. Sample: PBMCs or a T cell subset sorted from them (not recorded which). The receptor source for this set is a man aged 18 to 29 who had mild COVID-19 (a few samples of this study predate the infection). Cell type and time point are not known. Both conserved end residues are part of each CDR3. Each record gives: V gene, D gene, J gene, clone size, CDR3 DNA, CDR3 protein. D genes are given only for firm matches. The listing skips clone size in some rows; elsewhere it reads once, few, many or a size class.

>TRBV12-3/TRBV12-4|-|TRBJ1-1|many
TGTGCCAGCAGTTTAAGTCAGTTGAACACTGAAGCTTTCTTT
CASSLSQLNTEAFF
>TRBV12-3/TRBV12-4|-|TRBJ1-5|many
TGTGCCAGCACCAACATCAATAGCAATCAGCCCCAGCATTTT
CASTNINSNQPQHF
>TRBV3-1|TRBD2|TRBJ2-3|few
TGTGCCAGCAGCCTAGCGGGGGGGCCTCAGGCGCAGTATTTT
CASSLAGGPQAQYF
>TRBV7-3|TRBD2|TRBJ2-2|few
TGTGCCAGCAGCCCCTCTAGCGGAGGTACCGGGGAGCTGTTTTTT
CASSPSSGGTGELFF
>TRBV4-1|-|TRBJ1-2|many
TGCGCCAGCAGCCAAATAATTGGACTGGGGCGGGATGGCTACACCTTC
CASSQIIGLGRDGYTF
>TRBV15|TRBD1|TRBJ1-2|-
TGTGCCACCAGCAGAGAAGGGACAGCGAAAAACTATGGCTACACCTTC
CATSREGTAKNYGYTF
>TRBV7-6|-|TRBJ1-5|few
TGTGCCAGCAGCGAATCCCTCAGTCGGAATCAGCCCCAGCATTTT
CASSESLSRNQPQHF
>TRBV20-1|-|TRBJ1-5|-
TGCAGTGCTAGAGATCGGGCGGGGGTCTGGAGGGGCCGGAGCAATCAGCCCCAGCATTTT
CSARDRAGVWRGRSNQPQHF
>TRBV7-6|TRBD2|TRBJ2-7|-
TGTGCCAGCAGAACCGGGACTAGCGGGGTAGGGAACGAGCAGTACTTC
CASRTGTSGVGNEQYF
>TRBV7-9|-|TRBJ2-3|-
TGTGCCAGCAGCCACTACAGGGGCACAGATACGCAGTATTTT
CASSHYRGTDTQYF
>TRBV7-2|-|TRBJ1-5|few
TGTGCCAGCAGCTTAGCGTCGGGGCAGCCCCAGCATTTT
CASSLASGQPQHF
>TRBV7-8|-|TRBJ1-1|-
TGTGCCAGCAGCTTAAGACGGCTTATGAACACTGAAGCTTTCTTT
CASSLRRLMNTEAFF
>TRBV20-1|-|TRBJ2-3|few
TGCAGTGCTCCCCCCGGAGGCAGGGCAGAAGATACGCAGTATTTT
CSAPPGGRAEDTQYF
>TRBV20-1|-|TRBJ2-3|few
TGCAGTGCTAGAGATTCGGATCCCATAGAGAATACGCAGTATTTT
CSARDSDPIENTQYF
>TRBV20-1|TRBD1|TRBJ1-2|many
TGCAGTGCCCTTACCGGGACAGGGGGGAGAAGCTACACCTTC
CSALTGTGGRSYTF
>TRBV3-1|-|TRBJ1-5|many
TGTGCCAGCAGCCAAGATCTGAATCAGCCCCAGCATTTT
CASSQDLNQPQHF
>TRBV6-1|-|TRBJ1-2|few
TGTGCCAGCAGTGAAGTTGCGGATGGCTACACCTTC
CASSEVADGYTF
>TRBV7-9|TRBD1|TRBJ2-6|-
TGTGCCAGCAGCACAGACAGGGGGCACGACTCTGGGGCCAACGTCCTGACTTTC
CASSTDRGHDSGANVLTF
>TRBV7-2|TRBD1|TRBJ1-2|-
TGTGCCAGCAGCTTAGCCGGACAGGGCTATGGCTACACCTTC
CASSLAGQGYGYTF
>TRBV4-3|-|TRBJ2-2|few
TGCGCCAGCAGCCAAGTGGAGTGGGCATCGAACACCGGGGAGCTGTTTTTT
CASSQVEWASNTGELFF
>TRBV5-6|-|TRBJ1-2|-
TGTGCCAGCAGCTTGATTCTGCATGGTCTCGGCTACACCTTC
CASSLILHGLGYTF
>TRBV7-9|TRBD2|TRBJ2-7|many
TGTGCCAGCAGCTCGACTAGCGGGGGGGCCTACGAGCAGTACTTC
CASSSTSGGAYEQYF